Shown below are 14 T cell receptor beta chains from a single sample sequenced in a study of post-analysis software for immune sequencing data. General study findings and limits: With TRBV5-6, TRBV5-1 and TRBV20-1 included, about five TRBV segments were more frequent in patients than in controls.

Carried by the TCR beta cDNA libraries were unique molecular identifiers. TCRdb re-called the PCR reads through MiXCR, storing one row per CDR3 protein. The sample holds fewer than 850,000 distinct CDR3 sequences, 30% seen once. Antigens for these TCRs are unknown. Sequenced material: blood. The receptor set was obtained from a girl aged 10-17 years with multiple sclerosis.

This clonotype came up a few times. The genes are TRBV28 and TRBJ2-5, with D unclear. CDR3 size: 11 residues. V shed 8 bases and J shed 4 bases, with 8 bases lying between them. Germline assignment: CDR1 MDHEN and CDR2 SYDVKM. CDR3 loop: CASHRSETQYF. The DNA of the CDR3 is TGTGCCAGCCATCGTTCAGAGACCCAGTACTTC.

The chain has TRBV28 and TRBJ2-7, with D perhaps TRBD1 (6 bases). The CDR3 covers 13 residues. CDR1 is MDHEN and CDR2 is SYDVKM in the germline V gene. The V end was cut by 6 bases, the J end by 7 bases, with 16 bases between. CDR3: CASRLRTVSEQYF. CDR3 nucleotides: TGTGCCAGCAGGCTCAGGACAGTGTCTGAGCAGTACTTC.

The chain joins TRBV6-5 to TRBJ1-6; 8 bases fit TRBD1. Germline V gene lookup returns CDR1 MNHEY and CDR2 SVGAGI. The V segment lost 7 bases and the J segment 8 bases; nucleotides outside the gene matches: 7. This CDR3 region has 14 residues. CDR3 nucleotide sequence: TGTGCCAGCAACAGGGGGTTAGCGGATTCACCCCTCCACTTT. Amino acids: CASNRGLADSPLHF.

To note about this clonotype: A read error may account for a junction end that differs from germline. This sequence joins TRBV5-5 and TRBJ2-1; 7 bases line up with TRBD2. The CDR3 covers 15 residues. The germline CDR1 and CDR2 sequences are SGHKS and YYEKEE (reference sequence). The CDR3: CASSPTPGGWNGQFF. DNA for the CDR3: TGTGCCAGCAGCCCGACGCCGGGAGGTTGGAATGGGCAGTTCTTC. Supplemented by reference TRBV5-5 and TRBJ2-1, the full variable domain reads DAGVTQSPTHLIKTRGQQVTLRCSPISGHKSVSWYQQVLGQGPQFIFQYYEKEERGRGNFPDRFSARQFPNYSSELNVNALLLGDSALYLCASSPTPGGWNGQFFGPGTRLTVL.

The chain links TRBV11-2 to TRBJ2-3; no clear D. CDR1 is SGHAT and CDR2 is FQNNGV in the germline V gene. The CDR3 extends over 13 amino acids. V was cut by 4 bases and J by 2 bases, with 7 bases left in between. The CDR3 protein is CASSSHLTDTQYF. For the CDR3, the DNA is TGTGCCAGCAGCTCCCACCTCACAGATACGCAGTATTTT. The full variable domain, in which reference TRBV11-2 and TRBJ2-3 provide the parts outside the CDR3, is EAGVAQSPRYKIIEKRQSVAFWCNPISGHATLYWYQQILGQGPKLLIQFQNNGVVDDSQLPKDRFSAERLKGVDSTLKIQPAKLEDSAVYLCASSSHLTDTQYFGPGTRLTVL.

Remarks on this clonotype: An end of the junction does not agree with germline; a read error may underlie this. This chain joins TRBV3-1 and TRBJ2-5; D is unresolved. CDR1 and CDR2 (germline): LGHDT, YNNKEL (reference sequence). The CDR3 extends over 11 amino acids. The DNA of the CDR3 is TGTACCAGCAGCCAAGATCTGGAGCAGTACTTC. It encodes CTSSQDLEQYF.

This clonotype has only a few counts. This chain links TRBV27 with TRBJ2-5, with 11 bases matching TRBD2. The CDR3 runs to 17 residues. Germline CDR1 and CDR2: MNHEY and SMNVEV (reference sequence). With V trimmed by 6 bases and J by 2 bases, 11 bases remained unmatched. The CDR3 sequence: CASSPSRLAGYQETQYF. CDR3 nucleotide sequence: TGTGCCAGCAGCCCATCAAGACTAGCGGGATATCAAGAGACCCAGTACTTC.

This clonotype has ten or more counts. CDR3 protein: CASSQLRTDTQYF. CDR3 in DNA: TGTGCCAGCAGCCAACTACGCACAGATACGCAGTATTTT. The chain recombines TRBV3-1 with TRBJ2-3, with D unresolved. The V end lost 2 bases, the J end lost 1 base, and 4 bases lay between the germline ends. The CDR3 sequence is 13 residues long. In germline, CDR1 is LGHDT, CDR2 YNNKEL (reference sequence).

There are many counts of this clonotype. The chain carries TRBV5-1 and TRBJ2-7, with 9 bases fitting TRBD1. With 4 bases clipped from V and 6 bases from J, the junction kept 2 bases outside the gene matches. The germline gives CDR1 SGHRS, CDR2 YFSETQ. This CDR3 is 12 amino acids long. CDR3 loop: CASSPGQGEQYF. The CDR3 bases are TGCGCCAGCAGCCCGGGACAGGGCGAGCAGTACTTC.

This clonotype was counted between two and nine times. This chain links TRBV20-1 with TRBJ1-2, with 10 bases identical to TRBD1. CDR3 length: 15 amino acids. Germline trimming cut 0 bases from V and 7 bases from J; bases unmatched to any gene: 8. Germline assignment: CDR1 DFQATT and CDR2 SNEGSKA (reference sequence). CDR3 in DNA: TGCAGTGCTAGAGAACCGGGACAGGGGTTCAGTGGCTACACCTTC. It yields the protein CSAREPGQGFSGYTF.

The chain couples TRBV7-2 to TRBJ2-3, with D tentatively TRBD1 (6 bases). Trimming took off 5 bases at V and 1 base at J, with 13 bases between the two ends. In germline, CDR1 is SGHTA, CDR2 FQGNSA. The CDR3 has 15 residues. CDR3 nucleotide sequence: TGTGCCAGCAGCACACAGGGTTCGCGCACAGATACGCAGTATTTT. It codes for CASSTQGSRTDTQYF.

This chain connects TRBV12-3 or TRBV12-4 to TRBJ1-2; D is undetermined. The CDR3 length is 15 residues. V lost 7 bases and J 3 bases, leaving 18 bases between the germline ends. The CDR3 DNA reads TGTGCCAGCAATTTTAATGGGGTCCGCTACTATGGCTACACCTTC. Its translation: CASNFNGVRYYGYTF.

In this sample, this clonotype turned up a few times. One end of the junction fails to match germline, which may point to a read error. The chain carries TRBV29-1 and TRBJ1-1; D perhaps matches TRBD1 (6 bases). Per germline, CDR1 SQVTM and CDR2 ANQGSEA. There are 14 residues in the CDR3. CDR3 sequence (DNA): TGCAGCGTCGAAGTACAGGGTTGGAACACTGAAGCTTTCTTT. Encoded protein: CSVEVQGWNTEAFF.

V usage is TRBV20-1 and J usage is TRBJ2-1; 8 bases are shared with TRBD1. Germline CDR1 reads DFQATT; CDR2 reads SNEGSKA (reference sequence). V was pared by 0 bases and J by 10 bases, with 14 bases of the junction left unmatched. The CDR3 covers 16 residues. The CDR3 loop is CSARELGVRGDREQFF. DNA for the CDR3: TGCAGTGCTAGAGAGTTGGGGGTTCGAGGGGACAGGGAGCAGTTCTTC.